This is a list of T cell receptor beta chains from one sample in a study of pediatric ulcerative colitis. Here immunoSEQ multiplex PCR was the method, and the copy in TCRdb shows in-frame clones only, minus some. The sample lists about 35,000 clones; roughly 77% were seen once. Sequences were obtained from gut tissue. Receptors were obtained from a boy younger than 18 with mild ulcerative colitis. CDR3s include the opening cysteine and the closing phenylalanine or tryptophan.

v_call: TRBV5-1; j_call: TRBJ2-7; cdr3_aa: CASSFPRDSTFFYEQYF
v_call: TRBV4-1; j_call: TRBJ2-6; cdr3_aa: CASSQVTGALLRGANVLTF
v_call: TRBV4-1; j_call: TRBJ1-2; cdr3_aa: CASSHHGVTSYGYTF
v_call: TRBV7-9; j_call: TRBJ1-2; cdr3_aa: CASSIGTGLYGYTF
v_call: TRBV30; j_call: TRBJ1-2; cdr3_aa: CAWRLGTFYGYTF
v_call: TRBV11-1; j_call: TRBJ2-7; cdr3_aa: CASSYLGGGSSYEQYF
v_call: TRBV5-8; j_call: TRBJ1-2; cdr3_aa: CASSLDTGSLTYGYTF
v_call: TRBV2; j_call: TRBJ1-1; cdr3_aa: CASSERGQGLNTEAFF
v_call: TRBV19; j_call: TRBJ2-3; cdr3_aa: CASSIKLAGRYTDTQYF
v_call: TRBV11-2; j_call: TRBJ1-2; cdr3_aa: CASSPIRGGIRFVGYTF
v_call: TRBV7-9; j_call: TRBJ2-7; cdr3_aa: CASSGLGVRGRYEQYF
v_call: TRBV9; j_call: TRBJ2-2; cdr3_aa: CASSAGTGGNTGELFF
v_call: TRBV13; j_call: TRBJ1-2; cdr3_aa: CASSLLGVLKMDYGYTF
v_call: TRBV11-2; j_call: TRBJ2-3; cdr3_aa: CASSLVLARYTDTQYF
v_call: TRBV19; j_call: TRBJ1-2; cdr3_aa: CASSPRGGGRGYTF
v_call: TRBV18; j_call: TRBJ1-1; cdr3_aa: CASSPGNSLREAFF
v_call: TRBV12-5; j_call: TRBJ2-6; cdr3_aa: CASGLPLGGSSGANVLTF
v_call: TRBV5-6; j_call: TRBJ2-7; cdr3_aa: CASSLRAGGTYEQYF
v_call: TRBV14; j_call: TRBJ2-1; cdr3_aa: CASSQRVNNEQFF
v_call: TRBV29-1; j_call: TRBJ1-4; cdr3_aa: CSVEDSGADEKLFF
v_call: TRBV4-1; j_call: TRBJ1-1; cdr3_aa: CASSQFGLTAHTAFF
v_call: TRBV18; j_call: TRBJ2-5; cdr3_aa: CASSPFVAGQGVETQYF
v_call: TRBV27; j_call: TRBJ2-7; cdr3_aa: CASSLVVGQGTHEQYF
v_call: TRBV6-5; j_call: TRBJ2-3; cdr3_aa: CASKLTHTQDTQYF
v_call: TRBV5-4; j_call: TRBJ1-1; cdr3_aa: CASSLVGFDTEAFF
v_call: TRBV15; j_call: TRBJ2-1; cdr3_aa: CATSRGGGSSYNEQFF
v_call: TRBV9; j_call: TRBJ2-7; cdr3_aa: CASSVEVLGGEQYF
v_call: TRBV9; j_call: TRBJ2-1; cdr3_aa: CASSPSSYEQFF
v_call: TRBV30; j_call: TRBJ2-6; cdr3_aa: CAWSRHISGANVLTF
v_call: TRBV2; j_call: TRBJ2-4; cdr3_aa: CASSEGAPDDLAKNIQYF
v_call: TRBV5-6; j_call: TRBJ2-4; cdr3_aa: CASSLGLAVAKNIQYF
v_call: TRBV7-2; j_call: TRBJ2-2; cdr3_aa: CASSRGPSGELFF
v_call: TRBV9; j_call: TRBJ1-2; cdr3_aa: CASTNHATGTGSHGYTF
v_call: TRBV15; j_call: TRBJ1-2; cdr3_aa: CATSTTSGQVGYGYTF
v_call: TRBV6-1; j_call: TRBJ1-1; cdr3_aa: CASSRRTEAFF
v_call: TRBV13; j_call: TRBJ2-5; cdr3_aa: CASSTWTSGETQYF
v_call: TRBV6-6; j_call: TRBJ1-1; cdr3_aa: CASSYAGAGNTEAFF
v_call: TRBV27; j_call: TRBJ2-7; cdr3_aa: CASSLRQPPYEQYF
v_call: TRBV27; j_call: TRBJ1-1; cdr3_aa: CASSPWTGAHTEAFF
v_call: TRBV5-1; j_call: TRBJ2-1; cdr3_aa: CASRVQSSYNEQFF
v_call: TRBV10-3; j_call: TRBJ2-2; cdr3_aa: CAISLPPGQENTGELFF
v_call: TRBV5-8; j_call: TRBJ1-2; cdr3_aa: CASNPPWPPYGYTF
v_call: TRBV7-9; j_call: TRBJ2-2; cdr3_aa: CASTLWRGRVGELFF
v_call: TRBV30; j_call: TRBJ1-1; cdr3_aa: CAWSGGPVNAFF
v_call: TRBV18; j_call: TRBJ1-6; cdr3_aa: CASSPSQGANNSPLHF
v_call: TRBV29-1; j_call: TRBJ1-1; cdr3_aa: CSVVNQGEGTEAFF
v_call: TRBV7-4; j_call: TRBJ1-2; cdr3_aa: CASVAAYNYGYTF
v_call: TRBV15; j_call: TRBJ1-1; cdr3_aa: CATSRPSGGTGPREAFF